The 24 T cell receptor beta chains in this list originate from one sample, sequenced in a study of metastatic and nonmetastatic thyroid tumors. There were no patients who had received any treatment before thyroid surgery. TCRdb used MiXCR to call clones anew from the PCR reads. The repertoire holds 40,000 or so clones, 17% seen once, with around 9.9% in the top ten. What was sequenced was tumor tissue. These receptor sequences come from a female donor with papillary thyroid cancer or a benign thyroid nodule (not recorded which). Some clones in this sample may be carry-over from other donors' samples.

This clone was seen at least ten times. The CDR3 sequence: CASSLDRVEAFF. CDR3 bases: TGTGCCAGCAGCCTTGACAGGGTTGAAGCTTTCTTT. V and J are TRBV5-6 and TRBJ1-1; 7 nucleotides match TRBD1. Germline trimming cut 4 bases from V and 7 bases from J; bases unmatched to any gene: 4. The length of the CDR3 is 12 residues. Looked up from germline, CDR1 is SGHDT and CDR2 is YYEEEE.

This clone appeared many times. V is TRBV7-2 and J is TRBJ2-7, with 11 nucleotides matching TRBD2. Germline loops: CDR1 SGHTA, CDR2 FQGNSA. The CDR3 contains 14 residues. J was trimmed by 2 bases and V by 3 bases; bases with no gene match: 0. The CDR3 spells CASSFSGRAYEQYF. CDR3 nucleotides: TGTGCCAGCAGCTTTAGCGGGAGGGCCTACGAGCAGTACTTC.

Of note for this clone: A much larger clone sits a single nucleotide away, making a read error possible. The same CDR3 arises from other DNA sequences in this sample as well. This chain links TRBV28 with TRBJ2-5, with D possibly TRBD1 on 5 matching bases. CDR1 MDHEN and CDR2 SYDVKM come from the germline V gene. There are 13 residues in the CDR3. The CDR3 is CASRTGLQETQYF. The CDR3 DNA reads TGTGCCAGCCGAACAGGATTACAAGAGACCCAGTACTTT.

This clone was recorded many times. The same CDR3 arises from other DNA sequences in this sample as well. The gene calls are TRBV20-1 and TRBJ2-3; 11 bases map to TRBD2. The CDR3 has 16 amino acids. After removal of 5 bases from V and 2 bases from J, the junction contained 9 bases not matched to a gene. Per germline, CDR1 DFQATT and CDR2 SNEGSKA (reference sequence). CDR3 amino acids: CSASPGTSGLTDTQYF. The CDR3 DNA is TGCAGTGCTTCCCCCGGGACTAGCGGACTCACAGATACGCAGTATTTT.

By frequency in the sample, this clone is medium-sized. The chain couples TRBV28 to TRBJ1-6; perhaps TRBD1 as D (5 bases). Germline assignment: CDR1 MDHEN and CDR2 SYDVKM. CDR3 length: 14 amino acids. V lost 3 bases, J lost 10 bases, and 13 bases lay in between. CDR3 coding DNA: TGTGCCAGCAGTTTGTCGGGGGTGGTCTCACCCCTCCACTTT. It is translated as CASSLSGVVSPLHF.

This clone was observed at least ten times. The chain links TRBV6-2 or TRBV6-3 to TRBJ2-1; D is possibly TRBD1 (5 bases). The CDR3 consists of 13 residues. Germline V gene data show CDR1 as MNHEY and CDR2 as SVGEGT. The ends were cut back, 0 bases at V and 9 bases at J, with 9 bases in the middle. The CDR3 spells CASSYSFQGEQFF. The CDR3, as DNA: TGTGCCAGCAGTTACTCGTTTCAGGGTGAGCAGTTCTTC.

A few counts support this clone. A much more abundant neighbour one base away suggests this may be a read error. The chain uses TRBV12-3 or TRBV12-4 and TRBJ1-2; no clear D. The CDR3 consists of 12 residues. Trimming cost V 6 bases and J 5 bases, with 10 bases left between them. The CDR3 DNA reads as TGTGCCAGCAGCCCCTTACGGTATGGCTACACCTTC. Translated: CASSPLRYGYTF.

There are many counts of this clone. This chain links TRBV30 with TRBJ1-1, with D unresolved. Per germline, CDR1 GTSNPN and CDR2 SVGIG (reference sequence). CDR3 length: 13 residues. The V end lost 5 bases, the J end lost 2 bases, and 12 bases lay between the germline ends. The CDR3 loop is CAWWRAINTEAFF. CDR3 nucleotide sequence: TGTGCCTGGTGGAGGGCGATCAACACTGAAGCTTTCTTT.

Ten or more counts support this clone. The chain recombines TRBV7-9 with TRBJ2-7; D not resolved. V was shortened by 5 bases and J by 3 bases, with 8 bases between the two germline ends. The CDR3 runs 12 residues. Germline CDR1 SEHNR, CDR2 FQNEAQ (reference sequence). The CDR3, as DNA: TGTGCCAGCAGCCTCGTTCACTACGAGCAGTACTTC. It yields the protein CASSLVHYEQYF.

Remarks on this clone: With a much larger clone just one base away, this may be a read error. This specimen includes other DNA sequences encoding the same CDR3. The genes are TRBV6-1 and TRBJ2-1, with no clear D. The CDR3 length is 13 residues. V was pared by 5 bases and J by 8 bases, with 13 bases between. CDR1 and CDR2 from the germline V gene are MNHNS and SASEGT. CDR3 coding DNA: TGTGCCAGCAGTTCCCCACGCGCTGATGAGCAGTTCTTC. Amino acid sequence: CASSSPRADEQFF.

This clone appeared many times. The genes are TRBV20-1 and TRBJ2-5, with D maybe TRBD2 (6 bases). The CDR3 runs 14 residues. V lost 3 bases and J 5 bases, leaving 16 bases between the germline ends. Germline-derived CDR1 and CDR2 are DFQATT and SNEGSKA (reference sequence). Here the CDR3 DNA reads TGCAGTGCTAGGATCCCCTGGGGGGATGAGACCCAGTACTTC. It specifies CSARIPWGDETQYF.

This clone was counted between two and nine times. A read error may be the cause here, since a much bigger clone is one base away. The chain carries TRBV25-1 and TRBJ2-5, with D uncertain. Germline V gene data show CDR1 as MGHDK and CDR2 as SYGVNS. V was trimmed by 10 bases and J by 4 bases, leaving 13 bases between them. The length of the CDR3 is 12 residues. DNA for the CDR3: TGTGCCATCAGAGCAGAGTCAGAGACCCAGTACTTC. It encodes CAIRAESETQYF.

This clone was seen at least ten times. The chain couples TRBV5-1 to TRBJ1-3, with D tentatively TRBD1 (5 bases). This CDR3 contains 16 residues. Germline lookup yields CDR1 SGHRS and CDR2 YFSETQ. With 1 base removed from V and 0 bases from J, the gap between germline ends came to 11 bases. In DNA form, the CDR3 reads TGCGCCAGCAGCTTGTATCGGGGCGCCTCTGGAAACACCATATATTTT. This translates into CASSLYRGASGNTIYF. The full variable domain, rest sourced from reference TRBV5-1 and TRBJ1-3, is KAGVTQTPRYLIKTRGQQVTLSCSPISGHRSVSWYQQTPGQGLQFLFEYFSETQRNKGNFPGRFSGRQFSNSRSEMNVSTLELGDSALYLCASSLYRGASGNTIYFGEGSWLTVV.

On this clone: This may be a read error, as it is one base from a much larger clone. The chain has TRBV10-3 and TRBJ1-1; no clear D gene. The CDR3 extends over 13 amino acids. Trimming pared 7 bases from V and 5 bases from J, leaving 14 bases between. The germline V gene has CDR1 ENHRY and CDR2 SYGVKD. The CDR3 protein is CAIKSVEKTEAFF. CDR3 nucleotides: TGTGCCATCAAGTCCGTAGAGAAAACTGAAGCTTTCTTT.

This clone was observed many times. The rearrangement links TRBV3-1 to TRBJ2-3; 8 bases fit TRBD2. The V segment lost 6 bases and the J segment 2 bases; nucleotides outside the gene matches: 7. Germline CDR1 and CDR2: LGHDT and YNNKEL (reference sequence). CDR3 length: 15 residues. CDR3 in amino acids: CASSSLAGVTDTQYF. CDR3 bases: TGTGCCAGCAGTTCCCTAGCGGGTGTCACAGATACGCAGTATTTT.

This clone was detected ten times or more. At the DNA level, this CDR3 is encoded by other sequences in the same sample as well. The rearrangement links TRBV24-1 to TRBJ1-5; D possibly corresponds to TRBD1 (5 bases). This CDR3 is built from 13 residues. The germline CDR1 and CDR2 sequences are KGHDR and SFDVKD. V was trimmed by 2 bases and J by 8 bases, leaving 9 bases between them. The CDR3, as DNA: TGTGCCACCAGTGATTCCCTGGGGGAGCCCCAGCATTTT. Translated: CATSDSLGEPQHF.

Points on this clone: This may be a read error, as it is one base from a much larger clone. CDR3 sequence (DNA): TGCAGCTTGGCCGACAGGACCGGGTCCTACGAGCAGTACTTC. Translated, it gives CSLADRTGSYEQYF. This chain links TRBV29-1 with TRBJ2-7; a weak D match, TRBD1 (6 bases). The CDR3 runs to 14 residues. From germline, CDR1 is SQVTM and CDR2 ANQGSEA. The ends were cut back, 8 bases at V and 1 base at J, with 18 bases in the middle.

This clone was seen many times. Different DNA sequences within this sample yield the same CDR3. The V and J genes are TRBV28 and TRBJ2-1; D gene ambiguous. Looked up from germline, CDR1 is MDHEN and CDR2 is SYDVKM. The CDR3 totals 15 residues. Trimming stripped 2 bases from V and 2 bases from J, with 10 bases between. CDR3 bases: TGTGCCAGCAGTTTACGACTCCTGACCTACAATGAGCAGTTCTTC. It is translated as CASSLRLLTYNEQFF.

A few counts support this clone. A much larger clone differs from this one at a single base, so this may be a read error. The chain carries TRBV28 and TRBJ1-4, with TRBD1 matching 8 bases. Looked up from germline, CDR1 is MDHEN and CDR2 is SYDVKM. V lost 1 base, J lost 8 bases, and 9 bases stayed unmatched. The CDR3 is 16 amino acids. CDR3 sequence (DNA): TGTGCCAGCAGTTTATACGGACAGGGAAGGTTGGAAAAACTGTTTTTT. Protein: CASSLYGQGRLEKLFF.

This clone was seen only a few times. Its ends do not fully match the called genes, so a read error is possible. The CDR3 nucleotides are TGTGCCAGTAGTCCGCTGGACTGGGGGACAGATACACAGTATTTT. Its translation: CASSPLDWGTDTQYF. The rearrangement links TRBV19 to TRBJ2-3, with TRBD1 matching 7 bases. The CDR3 contains 15 residues. Germline V gene lookup returns CDR1 LNHDA and CDR2 SQIVND (reference sequence).

In this sample, this clone turned up a few times. This chain links TRBV6-5 with TRBJ2-1, with 9 bases fitting TRBD2. CDR3 size: 16 residues. V was pared by 3 bases and J by 6 bases, with 9 bases of the junction left unmatched. Germline V gene data show CDR1 as MNHEY and CDR2 as SVGAGI. The CDR3 nucleotides are TGTGCCAGCAGTTATTCCGGACTAGCGCTTTGCAATGAGCAGTTCTTC. Its translation is CASSYSGLALCNEQFF.

This clone was seen a few times. At one of its ends the junction is not consistent with the germline gene, which may arise from a read error. This rearrangement joins TRBV20-1 to TRBJ1-5; maybe TRBD1 (5 bases). Germline assignment: CDR1 DFQATT and CDR2 SNEGSKA (reference sequence). This CDR3 region has 15 residues. The DNA of the CDR3 is TGCAGTTCTAGGGACCCCTATGGGGGCAATCAGCCCCAGCATTTT. Amino acids: CSSRDPYGGNQPQHF.

A word on this clone: A read error is possible here, since a much larger clone lies one base away. The chain has TRBV12-3 or TRBV12-4 and TRBJ1-1; the D is unclear. CDR3 length: 13 amino acids. The CDR3 loop reads CASSLAQNTEASF. The CDR3 DNA sequence: TGTGCCAGCAGTTTAGCCCAGAACACTGAAGCTTCCTTT.

This clone was seen ten or more times. The sample carries other DNA sequences with the same CDR3. The chain couples TRBV7-2 to TRBJ1-5; D is unclear. V was cut by 0 bases and J by 0 bases, with 18 bases left in between. The germline gives CDR1 SGHTA, CDR2 FQGNSA. The CDR3 is 19 residues long. The CDR3 nucleotides read TGTGCCAGCAGCTTAGCTAAATCAGAAATAACGTTTAGCAATCAGCCCCAGCATTTT. Its protein product is CASSLAKSEITFSNQPQHF.